Each of the 27 T cell receptor beta chains below was sequenced from the same sample in a study of radiation and T cells in renal cell carcinoma. Described time point: blood 2 weeks post-SBRT. Noted treatment: 15 Gy SBRT to primary tumor, nephrectomy 4 weeks later. Clones were sequenced by immunoSEQ multiplex PCR, and TCRdb holds only the in-frame ones, with some missing. Counted here are fewer than 150,000 clones, around nine tenths occurring once; the ten biggest clones make up 4.5% to 7.5%. Material: blood, obtained from a patient whose treatment included radiotherapy and nephrectomy. All receptors come from a woman in her 70s with renal cell carcinoma.

The V call is TRBV10-3, the J call TRBJ1-2; the D is unclear. V shed 6 bases and J shed 2 bases, with 13 bases lying between them. From germline, CDR1 is ENHRY and CDR2 SYGVKD. The CDR3 consists of 14 residues. The CDR3 sequence: CAISLLPVNYGYTF. The CDR3 DNA is TGTGCCATCAGCCTTTTGCCGGTGAACTATGGCTACACCTTC.

This chain uses TRBV29-1 with TRBJ1-1, with D possibly being TRBD1 (5 bases). V gave up 4 bases and J gave up 4 bases, with 7 bases separating them. The CDR3 consists of 11 residues. Germline CDR1 and CDR2: SQVTM and ANQGSEA. DNA of the CDR3: TGCAGCGTTGGGGGGTTCACTGAAGCTTTCTTT. Translating gives CSVGGFTEAFF.

The chain has TRBV7-6 and TRBJ2-1; D gene ambiguous. V lost 0 bases to trimming and J lost 8 bases, with 5 bases between them. Germline lookup yields CDR1 SGHVS and CDR2 FNYEAQ. This CDR3 has 12 amino acids. In nucleotides, the CDR3 is TGTGCCAGCAGCTTAGCGTATGATGAGCAGTTCTTC. Its protein product is CASSLAYDEQFF.

The chain joins TRBV5-6 to TRBJ2-2; 7 nucleotides match TRBD1. The trim removed 0 bases at V and 5 bases at J, leaving 1 base unmatched. This CDR3 spans 14 amino acids. The germline gives CDR1 SGHDT, CDR2 YYEEEE. The CDR3 region is CASSLGQGTGELFF. The CDR3 bases are TGTGCCAGCAGCTTGGGACAGGGAACCGGGGAGCTGTTTTTT.

The chain uses TRBV11-2 and TRBJ1-1, with a weak D call TRBD1 (6 bases). This CDR3 has 15 residues. CDR1 and CDR2 (germline): SGHAT, FQNNGV. The V gene lost 0 bases and the J gene lost 0 bases, with 8 bases spanning the gap. The CDR3 DNA reads TGTGCCAGCAGCTTAGATACAGGGATGAACACTGAAGCTTTCTTT. It encodes CASSLDTGMNTEAFF.

This clone was seen only once. The gene calls are TRBV29-1 and TRBJ2-5; a possible D gene is TRBD1 (5 bases). The V gene lost 7 bases and the J gene lost 1 base, with 13 bases spanning the gap. The germline V gene encodes CDR1 SQVTM and CDR2 ANQGSEA. The CDR3 contains 13 residues. The DNA for the CDR3 is TGCAGCGCTGCTACGACAGCCCAAGAGACCCAGTACTTC. This translates into CSAATTAQETQYF.

The rearrangement uses TRBV28 and TRBJ2-1; 14 bases fit TRBD2. The CDR3 is made up of 16 amino acids. The germline V gene encodes CDR1 MDHEN and CDR2 SYDVKM. V trimming: 6 bases; J trimming: 4 bases; junction bases outside the gene matches: 5. The CDR3 region has the DNA TGTGCCAGCAGGCGGACTAGCGGGGGGCCATACAATGAGCAGTTCTTC. This encodes CASRRTSGGPYNEQFF.

V usage is TRBV18 and J usage is TRBJ1-2, with D possibly matching TRBD1 (5 bases). V gave up 1 base and J gave up 3 bases, with 6 bases separating them. The CDR3 covers 13 residues. Germline V gene sequence: CDR1 KGHSH, CDR2 LQKENI. The CDR3: CASSPLQDYGYTF. Here the CDR3 DNA reads TGTGCCAGCTCACCACTACAGGACTATGGCTACACCTTC.

A few counts support this clone. The V gene is TRBV30, the J gene TRBJ2-7, with D possibly TRBD1 on 5 matching bases. The CDR3 sequence is 14 residues long. With 6 bases removed from V and 0 bases from J, the gap between germline ends came to 15 bases. From germline, CDR1 is GTSNPN and CDR2 SVGIG (reference sequence). CDR3 in amino acids: CACRTSESSYEQYF. The CDR3 region has the DNA TGTGCCTGTCGGACATCCGAAAGCTCCTACGAGCAGTACTTC.

V usage is TRBV6-6 and J usage is TRBJ1-5, with D perhaps TRBD1 (5 bases). The length of the CDR3 is 13 residues. The germline V and J ends were trimmed by 6 bases and 11 bases, with 17 bases remaining between them. CDR1 MNHNY and CDR2 SVGAGI come from the germline V gene (reference sequence). The CDR3 DNA is TGTGCCAGCAGCCTTGGGGTCGGGGGGACCCAGCATTTT. This encodes CASSLGVGGTQHF.

To note about this clone: One end of the junction is discordant with germline, which a read error may explain. The chain carries TRBV5-8 and TRBJ2-7; D might be TRBD1 (6 bases). Germline V gene sequence: CDR1 SGHTS, CDR2 YDEGEE. The CDR3 is made up of 11 amino acids. CDR3 bases: TGTGCCAGCAGCATACAGGGCGCCCCGGGCTTC. Its translation is CASSIQGAPGF.

This clone turned up a few times. The chain is built from TRBV29-1 and TRBJ1-1, with 7 bases fitting TRBD1. The CDR3 totals 11 residues. Germline CDR1 SQVTM, CDR2 ANQGSEA. This CDR3 reads CRTDRVSEAFF. The CDR3 nucleotides are TGCAGAACCGACAGGGTCAGTGAGGCTTTCTTT.

Of note for this clone: The same CDR3 is also encoded by other DNA sequences in this sample. V is TRBV7-2 and J is TRBJ2-2; TRBD2 matches at 13 bases. CDR3 length: 18 amino acids. V lost 5 bases, J lost 1 base, and 7 bases stayed unmatched. Looked up from germline, CDR1 is SGHTA and CDR2 is FQGNSA. The CDR3 loop is CASSLTGTSGVNTGELFF. CDR3 DNA: TGTGCCAGCAGCCTCACCGGGACTAGCGGGGTGAACACCGGGGAGCTGTTTTTT.

The CDR3 here is CASSLKFWGLRSVGELFF. The CDR3 coding sequence is TGTGCCAGCAGCTTAAAATTCTGGGGCCTCCGCAGCGTCGGGGAGCTGTTTTTT. V gene TRBV11-3 combines with J gene TRBJ2-2; a possible D gene is TRBD1 (5 bases). V lost 2 bases and J 7 bases, leaving 23 bases between the germline ends. The CDR3 length is 18 residues. CDR1 and CDR2 from the germline V gene are SGHNT and YENEEA. The whole variable domain, remainder taken from reference TRBV11-3 and TRBJ2-2, is EAGVVQSPRYKIIEKKQPVAFWCNPISGHNTLYWYLQNLGQGPELLIRYENEEAVDDSQLPKDRFSAERLKGVDSTLKIQPAELGDSAVYLCASSLKFWGLRSVGELFFGEGSRLTVL.

The chain employs TRBV14 and TRBJ2-5; no clear D. CDR3 length: 11 amino acids. The germline V gene has CDR1 SGHDN and CDR2 FVKESK. Trimming shortened V by 0 bases and J by 7 bases, and 3 bases separated the two germline ends. The CDR3 protein is CASSQEMTQYF. DNA of the CDR3: TGTGCCAGCAGCCAAGAGATGACCCAGTACTTC.

This chain uses TRBV5-6 with TRBJ1-3; 7 bases are a match to TRBD1. The V segment lost 2 bases and the J segment 2 bases; nucleotides outside the gene matches: 7. The CDR3 consists of 16 residues. Per the germline V gene, CDR1 is SGHDT and CDR2 is YYEEEE. CDR3 sequence (DNA): TGTGCCAGCAGCTTTGGACAGGTATCGCCTGGAAACACCATATATTTT. Protein: CASSFGQVSPGNTIYF.

The chain joins TRBV27 to TRBJ1-1; 8 bases agree with TRBD1. After removal of 6 bases from V and 8 bases from J, the junction contained 8 bases not matched to a gene. Per the germline V gene, CDR1 is MNHEY and CDR2 is SMNVEV (reference sequence). The CDR3 sequence is 13 residues long. CDR3 nucleotide sequence: TGTGCCAGCAGCCCTTGGGACAGGACAGAAGCTTTCTTT. Residues: CASSPWDRTEAFF.

V and J are TRBV29-1 and TRBJ2-3; 8 nucleotides agree with TRBD1. The CDR3 totals 14 residues. The germline gives CDR1 SQVTM, CDR2 ANQGSEA. V was clipped by 7 bases and J by 6 bases; unmatched bases: 12. CDR3 bases: TGCAGCGCCAAAATAGGGACAGGTCAGGATACGCAGTATTTT. It specifies CSAKIGTGQDTQYF.

The chain links TRBV19 to TRBJ1-1, with a possible D match to TRBD1 (5 bases). Germline loops: CDR1 LNHDA, CDR2 SQIVND (reference sequence). The CDR3 runs 14 residues. V was clipped by 7 bases and J by 0 bases, with 12 bases between them. The CDR3 loop reads CASTPGGVNTEAFF. In nucleotides, the CDR3 is TGTGCCAGTACCCCAGGAGGGGTGAACACTGAAGCTTTCTTT.

This clone was recorded only once. The genes are TRBV6-5 and TRBJ1-5; 10 bases agree with TRBD1. The CDR3 loop spans 15 amino acids. V was pared by 0 bases and J by 7 bases, with 3 bases of the junction left unmatched. Germline CDR1 MNHEY, CDR2 SVGAGI. For the CDR3, the DNA is TGTGCCAGCAGTTACTCGGGACAGGGGAGGCAGCCCCAGCATTTT. Its protein is CASSYSGQGRQPQHF.

This sequence joins TRBV5-1 and TRBJ2-4, with D possibly matching TRBD1 (5 bases). Germline V lookup: CDR1 SGHRS, CDR2 YFSETQ. CDR3 length: 16 amino acids. V lost 0 bases and J 0 bases, leaving 10 bases between the germline ends. The CDR3 protein is CASSLGQGKAKNIQYF. The CDR3, as DNA: TGCGCCAGCAGCTTGGGGCAGGGAAAAGCCAAAAACATTCAGTACTTC.

V gene TRBV19 combines with J gene TRBJ1-5; 7 bases are shared with TRBD1. The germline gives CDR1 LNHDA, CDR2 SQIVND (reference sequence). V was clipped by 5 bases and J by 3 bases; unmatched bases: 10. The CDR3 loop spans 16 amino acids. CDR3 sequence: CASSHRGRGNNQPQHF. As DNA, the CDR3 is TGTGCCAGTAGTCACAGGGGTAGAGGTAACAATCAGCCCCAGCATTTT.

This chain joins TRBV6-5 and TRBJ2-5; TRBD2 agrees at 7 bases. The CDR3 has 14 amino acids. The J segment lost 5 bases and the V segment lost 2 bases, leaving 5 bases of the junction unmatched. Germline V lookup: CDR1 MNHEY, CDR2 SVGAGI. The CDR3 region has the DNA TGTGCCAGCAGTTACGGGGGGGTGAGGGAGACCCAGTACTTC. Amino acid sequence: CASSYGGVRETQYF.

This clone was counted between two and nine times. The chain combines TRBV2 with TRBJ1-3, with D uncertain. The CDR3 sequence is 12 residues long. V was pared by 3 bases and J by 9 bases, with 9 bases between. Germline lookup yields CDR1 SNHLY and CDR2 FYNNEI. The CDR3 sequence is CASSETTSTIYF. The CDR3 nucleotides read TGTGCCAGCAGTGAGACCACTTCCACCATATATTTT.

Only one count was recorded for this clone. The rearrangement links TRBV30 to TRBJ2-6; possible D gene TRBD1, 5 bases. Trimming shortened V by 1 base and J by 0 bases, and 13 bases separated the two germline ends. CDR1 and CDR2 (germline): GTSNPN, SVGIG (reference sequence). The CDR3 totals 17 residues. CDR3 DNA: TGTGCCTGGAGTGGGGCAGGGATAGCCTCTGGGGCCAACGTCCTGACTTTC. Residues: CAWSGAGIASGANVLTF.

V and J are TRBV2 and TRBJ2-7; D unresolved. V was clipped by 4 bases and J by 4 bases, with 14 bases between them. The CDR3 contains 14 residues. Germline V gene data show CDR1 as SNHLY and CDR2 as FYNNEI. This CDR3 reads CASSVPRLKYEQYF. The CDR3 DNA is TGTGCCAGCAGTGTTCCCAGGCTGAAGTACGAGCAGTACTTC.

This chain connects TRBV30 to TRBJ2-1; D perhaps matches TRBD1 (5 bases). This CDR3 spans 12 amino acids. CDR1 is GTSNPN, CDR2 SVGIG, per germline (reference sequence). V lost 2 bases and J 9 bases, leaving 11 bases between the germline ends. The CDR3 spells CAWSPGPGEQFF. The DNA of the CDR3 is TGTGCCTGGAGTCCAGGGCCTGGTGAGCAGTTCTTC.